The 13 T cell receptor beta chains below were found in one sample sequenced in a study of T cell repertoires in cytomegalovirus infection. MiXCR, applied by TCRdb to the reads, yields one record per CDR3 protein. Found here are 300,000 or so distinct CDR3 sequences, about 9.2% of them singletons; the top ten hold less than 3%. The sample consisted of PBMCs. Receptors were obtained from a human donor in good health (CMV status not recorded). Some clones in this sample may be carry-over from other donors' samples.

This clonotype showed up many times. The chain carries TRBV7-2 and TRBJ2-3, with TRBD2 matching over 7 bases. The V segment lost 4 bases and the J segment 5 bases; nucleotides outside the gene matches: 3. Germline V gives CDR1 SGHTA, CDR2 FQGNSA. CDR3 length: 13 amino acids. This chain's CDR3 is CASSSIAGDTQYF. Here the CDR3 DNA reads TGTGCCAGCAGCTCCATAGCGGGAGATACGCAGTATTTT.

Details on this clonotype: A read error is possible here, since a much larger clone lies one base away. This chain links TRBV2 with TRBJ1-6, with unresolved D. CDR3 length: 13 amino acids. V was shortened by 1 base and J by 12 bases, with 10 bases between the two germline ends. CDR1 is SNHLY, CDR2 FYNNEI, per germline. The CDR3 region is CASSEGRLLPLHF. Written as DNA, the CDR3 is TGTGCCAGCAGTGAAGGCAGACTTTTACCCCTCCACTTT.

This clonotype was picked up many times. The rearrangement joins TRBV28 to TRBJ2-1; D tentatively fits TRBD1 or TRBD2 (6 bases each). Germline CDR1 is MDHEN and CDR2 is SYDVKM. The V end was cut by 8 bases, the J end by 4 bases, with 12 bases between. The CDR3 runs 13 residues. CDR3 sequence (DNA): TGTGCCAGCGGGGGGCCAGCATACAATGAGCAGTTCTTC. Its protein product is CASGGPAYNEQFF.

This clonotype occurred many times. The chain uses TRBV19 and TRBJ2-5; the D call may be TRBD1 or TRBD2 (5 bases each). The CDR3 is 13 residues long. The V end was cut by 8 bases, the J end by 1 base, with 11 bases between. Per the germline V gene, CDR1 is LNHDA and CDR2 is SQIVND (reference sequence). CDR3 DNA: TGTGCCAGTTCGACCGGGACCCAAGAGACCCAGTACTTC. It is translated as CASSTGTQETQYF.

A few counts support this clonotype. The V gene is TRBV5-5, the J gene TRBJ1-1; the match to TRBD1 covers 7 bases. CDR1 and CDR2 from the germline V gene are SGHKS and YYEKEE (reference sequence). The CDR3 has 14 amino acids. The junction had 7 bases not matched to a gene; V was cut back by 5 bases and J by 3 bases. CDR3 nucleotide sequence: TGTGCCAGCAGACCTAGGGGGCAGGACACTGAAGCTTTCTTT. The encoded protein is CASRPRGQDTEAFF.

In this sample, this clonotype turned up many times. The chain uses TRBV18 and TRBJ1-1, with D perhaps TRBD1 (5 bases). V lost 5 bases, J lost 8 bases, and 15 bases lay in between. Germline V gene sequence: CDR1 KGHSH, CDR2 LQKENI. CDR3 length: 13 residues. DNA for the CDR3: TGTGCCAGCTCATCAATGGGGACTCTCGAAGCTTTCTTT. This encodes CASSSMGTLEAFF.

There are many counts of this clonotype. The chain combines TRBV12-3 or TRBV12-4 with TRBJ1-1; D remains unclear. This CDR3 region has 15 residues. Trimming cost V 3 bases and J 2 bases, with 13 bases left between them. Here the CDR3 reads CASSFTGLVNTEAFF. Written as DNA, the CDR3 is TGTGCCAGCAGTTTTACGGGGTTGGTCAACACTGAAGCTTTCTTT.

The genes are TRBV28 and TRBJ1-2, with unresolved D. The V end lost 6 bases, the J end lost 5 bases, and 10 bases lay between the germline ends. The germline gives CDR1 MDHEN, CDR2 SYDVKM. This CDR3 has 12 amino acids. The CDR3 sequence is CASRKRVYGYTF. DNA for the CDR3: TGTGCCAGCAGGAAAAGGGTGTATGGCTACACCTTC.

This clonotype was detected ten times or more. The chain has TRBV19 and TRBJ2-6, with D hard to call. From germline, CDR1 is LNHDA and CDR2 SQIVND (reference sequence). The CDR3 runs 15 residues. V lost 3 bases, J lost 2 bases, and 8 bases lay in between. CDR3 protein: CASSIHWAGANVLTF. The CDR3, as DNA: TGTGCCAGTAGTATTCATTGGGCTGGGGCCAACGTCCTGACTTTC.

This clonotype was seen at least ten times. The rearrangement links TRBV20-1 to TRBJ1-2, with 8 bases matching TRBD1. The CDR3 extends over 13 amino acids. V gave up 6 bases and J gave up 5 bases; unmatched junction bases: 8. Germline assignment: CDR1 DFQATT and CDR2 SNEGSKA (reference sequence). CDR3 nucleotides: TGCAGTGCACTCCGGACAGGGCTTTATGGCTACACCTTC. Its protein is CSALRTGLYGYTF.

This clonotype appeared many times. The chain carries TRBV5-6 and TRBJ2-1, with D perhaps matching TRBD1 (6 bases). Germline V CDR1 and CDR2: SGHDT, YYEEEE. CDR3 length: 14 amino acids. V lost 2 bases and J 8 bases, leaving 14 bases between the germline ends. In DNA, the CDR3 is TGTGCCAGCAGCTTCCAGGACAGAACGGATGAGCAGTTCTTC. Its protein is CASSFQDRTDEQFF.

This clonotype was seen only a few times. The chain employs TRBV20-1 and TRBJ1-6; D is ambiguous. CDR1 is DFQATT and CDR2 is SNEGSKA in the germline V gene (reference sequence). V shed 0 bases and J shed 10 bases, with 13 bases lying between them. The CDR3 is 14 residues long. The CDR3 protein is CSAREEGNGSPLHF. The CDR3, as DNA: TGCAGTGCTAGAGAGGAAGGGAACGGATCACCCCTCCACTTT.

In its sample, this clonotype was seen many times. The chain couples TRBV6-4 to TRBJ2-1, with 10 bases identical to TRBD2. Germline trimming cut 5 bases from V and 7 bases from J; bases unmatched to any gene: 5. Germline V lookup: CDR1 MRHNA, CDR2 SNTAGT. The CDR3 has 14 amino acids. The CDR3 DNA reads TGTGCCAGCAGTCCTCCGGGACTAGCGAATGAGCAGTTCTTC. This encodes CASSPPGLANEQFF.